Listed below are T cell receptor beta chains from one sample, sequenced in a study of blood T cells in healthy people across ages. TCRdb analysed the 5' RACE reads with MiXCR anew, one entry per CDR3 protein. The sample includes more than 600,000 distinct CDR3 sequences, 20% to 25% of them seen just once. This sample was shared with a second study, whose subject was T cells of mothers and their children.

The material sequenced was blood. The origin of the receptors is a boy aged 5 to 17 in good health. Each CDR3 is given with its conserved first and last residue. The D gene is left open where the match is weak. Clone sizes are given selectively: once, few, many, or a class where the clone is expanded.

cdr3_nt cdr3_aa clone_size j_call d_call v_call
TGCGCCAGCAGCTTGAGGCCGGCGAATCAGCCCCAGCATTTT CASSLRPANQPQHF - TRBJ1-5 - TRBV5-1
TGTGCCAGCAGTTACACTAAAAATGAGCAGTTCTTC CASSYTKNEQFF few TRBJ2-1 - TRBV27
TGTGCCAGCAGTCCCGGGACCTACTACAATGAGCAGTTCTTC CASSPGTYYNEQFF few TRBJ2-1 - TRBV28
TGCAGTGCGATTCCCGGGACAGGGTTAGGCGAGCAGTACTTC CSAIPGTGLGEQYF few TRBJ2-7 TRBD1 TRBV20-1
TGCGCCAGCAGCTTGTATGGCGGGGACCATGACGAGCAGTACTTC CASSLYGGDHDEQYF once TRBJ2-7 - TRBV5-1
TGTGCCAGCAGCCTCGCGGTCTCCGCTACCACCTACGAGCAGTACTTC CASSLAVSATTYEQYF few TRBJ2-7 - TRBV7-9
TGTGCCAGCACTCTGGGACAGACGAACACTGAAGCTTTCTTT CASTLGQTNTEAFF - TRBJ1-1 TRBD1 TRBV9
TGCAGTGCTAGGGGGCCTCTCGGCAATGAGCAGTTCTTC CSARGPLGNEQFF - TRBJ2-1 - TRBV20-1
TGCAGTGCCAGCGGGACACCCTCTGGAAACACCATATATTTT CSASGTPSGNTIYF - TRBJ1-3 - TRBV20-1
TGCGCCAGCAGCCTAGGGACTAGCGGGAGACTGGAGACCCAGTACTTC CASSLGTSGRLETQYF few TRBJ2-5 TRBD2 TRBV5-1
TGTGCCAGCTCACCAGCTAGCGGGAAAGAGACCCAGTACTTC CASSPASGKETQYF few TRBJ2-5 TRBD2 TRBV18
TGCAGTGCTAGAGACCCGGGGCAGGGTCTCTACGAGCAGTACTTC CSARDPGQGLYEQYF few TRBJ2-7 - TRBV20-1
TGTGCCAGCAGTGTGAGCGCGGAGGCCGCTGAGCAGTTCTTC CASSVSAEAAEQFF few TRBJ2-1 - TRBV2
TGTGCCAGCAGCCTCGGGACACCCCTCACAGATACGCAGTATTTT CASSLGTPLTDTQYF few TRBJ2-3 - TRBV3-1
TGCAGTGCTAGTTGGCCAGGGGGCGGGAATGAGCAGTTCTTC CSASWPGGGNEQFF - TRBJ2-1 TRBD1 TRBV20-1
TGCAGTGGCGTAGGGCGGGGGACCTACAATGAGCAGTTCTTC CSGVGRGTYNEQFF - TRBJ2-1 TRBD2 TRBV20-1
TGTGCCAGCAGCCGGACCCCCGGACGGGACGAGCAGTACTTC CASSRTPGRDEQYF - TRBJ2-7 - TRBV6-5
TGCGCCAGCAGTGTGCCAGGGACAGGGCAAGAAAAACTGTTTTTT CASSVPGTGQEKLFF few TRBJ1-4 TRBD1 TRBV10-2
TGCGCCAGCAGCCAGCTTGGGGGAACGGTTAATGAGCAGTTCTTC CASSQLGGTVNEQFF - TRBJ2-1 - TRBV4-1
TGTGCCAGCACCAAAACTAGCGGGGGGGCGGATGAGCAGTTCTTC CASTKTSGGADEQFF few TRBJ2-1 TRBD2 TRBV12-3/TRBV12-4
TGTGCCAGCAACAAGGGAGTATATGACATTCAGTACTTC CASNKGVYDIQYF - TRBJ2-4 - TRBV12-3/TRBV12-4
TGTGCCATCAGTAACCCCGGTCCTAGCGGGACCTACGAGCAGTACTTC CAISNPGPSGTYEQYF few TRBJ2-7 TRBD2 TRBV10-3
TGCAGTCCCGTTTCCCAAGAGACCCAGTACTTC CSPVSQETQYF - TRBJ2-5 - TRBV20-1
TGTGCCAGCAGTTTAGGCGGCAGGGGGGCAGATACGCAGTATTTT CASSLGGRGADTQYF few TRBJ2-3 - TRBV12-3/TRBV12-4
TGTGCCAGCAGCGTAGCTGAGGACAGCACTGAAGCTTTCTTT CASSVAEDSTEAFF - TRBJ1-1 - TRBV9
TGTGCCAGCAGCTCTGGACTAGCGGGAGTGGCAGAGACCCAGTACTTC CASSSGLAGVAETQYF few TRBJ2-5 TRBD2 TRBV5-6
TGTGCCAGCAGCGCGGGGGGCAGGGGCGACGATGAGCAGTTCTTC CASSAGGRGDDEQFF - TRBJ2-1 TRBD2 TRBV13
TGTGCCAGCAGCTTAAGCGGTATGGCAGGGGAGAACACTGAAGCTTTCTTT CASSLSGMAGENTEAFF - TRBJ1-1 - TRBV7-3
TGCGCCAGCAGTGACTCGGGACCAGAACAGTACTTC CASSDSGPEQYF many TRBJ2-5 - TRBV10-1
TGCAGTGCCGGGACAGGGGGCGATGAGCAGTTCTTC CSAGTGGDEQFF - TRBJ2-1 TRBD1 TRBV20-1
TGTGCCAGCAGCGATTCCACTTTAGCGGGGGGAGAGACCCAGTACTTC CASSDSTLAGGETQYF - TRBJ2-5 TRBD2 TRBV6-6
TGTGCCAGCAGTTTAATAACTAATGAAAAACTGTTTTTT CASSLITNEKLFF few TRBJ1-4 - TRBV28
TGCGCCAGCAGCCAAACGCGAGCGATAAACACTGAAGCTTTCTTT CASSQTRAINTEAFF few TRBJ1-1 - TRBV4-1
TGCAGCGTTGAAGGGGTGAACTACAATGAGCAGTTCTTC CSVEGVNYNEQFF few TRBJ2-1 - TRBV29-1
TGCAGTGCTACTAGCGTTGCCTACGAGCAGTACTTC CSATSVAYEQYF - TRBJ2-7 - TRBV20-1
TGCGCCAGCAGCGAAGGACAGGGACTTAACTATGGCTACACCTTC CASSEGQGLNYGYTF - TRBJ1-2 TRBD1 TRBV5-1
TGTGCCAGCCGGTTTCCGGGAGGGGAGACCCAGTACTTC CASRFPGGETQYF - TRBJ2-5 TRBD2 TRBV6-5
TGCGCCAGCAGCCCACTAACAGGGCCCCAGCCCCAGCATTTT CASSPLTGPQPQHF - TRBJ1-5 - TRBV4-1
TGCAGTGCTAGAGATTCAGGGCCCGGAAACACCATATATTTT CSARDSGPGNTIYF few TRBJ1-3 - TRBV20-1
TGTGCCATCAGTGACCCAGACAGGGCGTTCGAGAGGAGCACTGAAGCTTTCTTT CAISDPDRAFERSTEAFF - TRBJ1-1 TRBD1 TRBV10-3
TGCGCCAGCAGCCTACTGGGACAGGGGAGCGCTGGCTACACCTTC CASSLLGQGSAGYTF - TRBJ1-2 TRBD1 TRBV4-3
TGTGCCACCGGGAGTCCCGGGACGTCGAAAGAGACCCAGTACTTC CATGSPGTSKETQYF - TRBJ2-5 - TRBV24-1
TGTGCCAGTAGTATCCTCCTTTTAGGGCGTCAAGGCTACACCTTC CASSILLLGRQGYTF - TRBJ1-2 - TRBV19
TGTGCCAGCAGCGGAGGGGGGAATTCACCCCTCCACTTT CASSGGGNSPLHF - TRBJ1-6 - TRBV12-3/TRBV12-4
TGTGCCAGCAGCCAACTCAGGCATGGCTACACCTTC CASSQLRHGYTF - TRBJ1-2 - TRBV7-6
TGCGCCAGCACAAGGGGTGGCGAAAAACTGTTTTTT CASTRGGEKLFF - TRBJ1-4 - TRBV5-1
TGCGCCAGCAGCTCAACGCGCGGCTACGAGCAGTACTTC CASSSTRGYEQYF few TRBJ2-7 - TRBV4-3
TGCAGTGCTAGAGATGCAGGGGCTCCCTCCTACGAGCAGTACTTC CSARDAGAPSYEQYF - TRBJ2-7 - TRBV20-1
TGTGCCAGCTCACCACCGCCTAGCGGGAGTAACATTCAGTACTTC CASSPPPSGSNIQYF - TRBJ2-4 TRBD2 TRBV18
TGTGCCAGTAGTCCAGGGAAAGCCGCTAATGAAAAACTGTTTTTT CASSPGKAANEKLFF few TRBJ1-4 - TRBV19
TGTGCTAGTGGTTTGGGGGCATTTCAAGAGACCCAGTACTTC CASGLGAFQETQYF few TRBJ2-5 - TRBV12-5
TGCGCCAGCAGCTTGGCCCCCCCCACTAGCGGGAGTGGCGAGCAGTACTTC CASSLAPPTSGSGEQYF - TRBJ2-7 TRBD2 TRBV5-1
TGTGCCAGCAGCACCAGGGCTGAGCAGTTCTTC CASSTRAEQFF few TRBJ2-1 - TRBV11-2